This TCR beta chain came from a study of long-term antiretroviral therapy in people with HIV. Study in general: The earliest specimens came about a decade ahead of the 2015 immediate-ART recommendation. General study findings and limits: Blood was collected between 2004 and 2017, possibly under older ART regimens. ART-treated samples gained diversity yet remained below transplant donor controls. Controls had broader CDR3 length ranges than HIV repertoires did.

In germline, CDR1 is MDHEN, CDR2 SYDVKM. The V and J ends lost 5 bases and 0 bases respectively, with 14 bases between them. CDR3 length: 17 amino acids. As regards this clone: Its target is unknown.

With survey level as its setting, the immunoSEQ assay was v3.0. Generated by immunoSEQ multiplex PCR, the TCRdb table keeps only in-frame clones and is missing some. The repertoire has over 40,000 clones, approximately 94% of them found once; the top ten carry approximately 2.2%. The chain has TRBV28 and TRBJ1-6, with D perhaps matching TRBD1 (6 bases). The TCR originated in a man aged 25 to 40 with HIV. The sample was unsorted PBMCs, taken around 9.2 years after starting antiretroviral therapy. The CDR3 sequence: CASSQTGWSSYNSPLHF. CDR3 DNA: TGTGCCAGCAGTCAAACAGGGTGGTCCTCCTATAATTCACCCCTCCACTTT.